The clone carrying this TCR beta chain was seen more than once but under ten times. Its specificity is unknown. Germline assignment: CDR1 MDHEN and CDR2 SYDVKM. Trimming stripped 3 bases from V and 8 bases from J, with 16 bases between. CDR3 size: 15 residues. This sample is drawn from a study of response to subunit inactivated influenza vaccine. Study-wide results and limits: The authors offered the suggestion that each seasonal influenza vaccination recruits few new T cells.

A single record per CDR3 protein comes from TCRdb applying MiXCR to the RT-PCR reads. The sample holds roughly 650,000 distinct CDR3 sequences; about 15% are singletons and the top ten take more than 9%. This TCR was sampled from a man in his fifties who received an inactivated influenza vaccine. This specimen was PBMCs from blood, taken 12 days after vaccination. The V and J genes are TRBV28 and TRBJ1-4; a weak D match, TRBD1 (5 bases). The CDR3 reads CASSFRGSIWEKLFF. The CDR3 DNA reads TGTGCCAGCAGTTTTAGGGGCTCGATTTGGGAAAAACTGTTTTTT.